The 25 T cell receptor beta chains given below trace back to one sample, sequenced in a study of T-cell reconstitution after alpha-beta-depleted transplantation in children. Unique molecular identifiers tagged the TCRbeta library. One entry per CDR3 protein results from TCRdb running MiXCR on the PCR reads. The table has about 370,000 distinct CDR3 sequences, over 20% seen once. The starting material was PBMCs from the stem cell graft donor, obtained from the stem cell graft. Receptors were obtained from a human donor who donated a stem cell graft to a child with acute myeloid leukemia.

The genes are TRBV15 and TRBJ1-3; D gene ambiguous. The CDR3 is 15 amino acids. Trimming took off 0 bases at V and 2 bases at J, with 8 bases between the two ends. Germline V gene lookup returns CDR1 LNHNV and CDR2 YYDKDF (reference sequence). CDR3 in DNA: TGTGCCACCAGCAGAGATCTGGGAGCTGGAAACACCATATATTTT. Protein sequence: CATSRDLGAGNTIYF. Full variable domain (outside the CDR3, taken from reference TRBV15 and TRBJ1-3): DAMVIQNPRYQVTQFGKPVTLSCSQTLNHNVMYWYQQKSSQAPKLLFHYYDKDFNNEADTPDNFQSRRPNTSFCFLDIRSPGLGDTAMYLCATSRDLGAGNTIYFGEGSWLTVV.

The chain combines TRBV4-1 with TRBJ2-7, with 11 bases that match TRBD1. V lost 1 base to trimming and J lost 6 bases; unmatched junction nucleotides: 2. This CDR3 is built from 14 residues. Germline lookup yields CDR1 MGHRA and CDR2 YSYEKL. The CDR3 loop is CASSQGTGGFEQYF. CDR3 nucleotide sequence: TGCGCCAGCAGCCAAGGGACAGGGGGCTTCGAGCAGTACTTC.

This clonotype has a handful of counts. V gene TRBV27 combines with J gene TRBJ1-2; maybe TRBD1 (5 bases). The germline gives CDR1 MNHEY, CDR2 SMNVEV (reference sequence). Trimming cost V 6 bases and J 1 base, with 15 bases left between them. The CDR3 contains 15 residues. CDR3 sequence reads: CASRPRVSDNYGYTF. In nucleotides, the CDR3 is TGTGCCAGCAGACCCAGGGTCTCGGATAACTATGGCTACACCTTC.

The rearrangement uses TRBV10-3 and TRBJ2-5, with 8 bases that match TRBD2. The CDR3 sequence is 14 residues long. J lost 4 bases, V lost 10 bases, and 11 bases had no gene match. Looked up from germline, CDR1 is ENHRY and CDR2 is SYGVKD. The CDR3 sequence is CATRAGEVRETQYF. The DNA of the CDR3 is TGTGCCACCCGAGCGGGAGAGGTGAGAGAGACCCAGTACTTC.

The rearrangement links TRBV20-1 to TRBJ2-1; 7 positions agree with TRBD2. V was clipped by 0 bases and J by 4 bases; unmatched bases: 9. Germline loops: CDR1 DFQATT, CDR2 SNEGSKA (reference sequence). CDR3 length: 16 residues. The CDR3 DNA is TGCAGTGCTAGAGAGGGAGCGGGAATGGCGTACAATGAGCAGTTCTTC. Translated: CSAREGAGMAYNEQFF.

This chain links TRBV6-1 with TRBJ1-5; 10 nucleotides align to TRBD1. After removal of 0 bases from V and 6 bases from J, the junction contained 5 bases not matched to a gene. The CDR3 consists of 16 residues. CDR1 is MNHNS, CDR2 SASEGT, per germline. The CDR3 DNA is TGTGCCAGCAGTGAAGCGGGGACAGGGGCAAGTCAGCCCCAGCATTTT. Amino acid sequence: CASSEAGTGASQPQHF.

The V gene is TRBV12-3 or TRBV12-4, the J gene TRBJ2-3; 14 bases are a match to TRBD2. The J segment lost 2 bases and the V segment lost 5 bases, leaving 6 bases of the junction unmatched. The CDR3 runs to 17 residues. Here the CDR3 DNA reads TGTGCCAGCAGTAGGGGACTAGCGGGAGTATCCACAGATACGCAGTATTTT. Amino acid sequence: CASSRGLAGVSTDTQYF.

The chain employs TRBV14 and TRBJ1-1; D is undetermined. In germline, CDR1 is SGHDN, CDR2 FVKESK. CDR3 length: 12 amino acids. The V end was cut by 1 base, the J end by 7 bases, with 7 bases between. The DNA of the CDR3 is TGTGCCAGCAGCCAAGTGGGCAGTGAAGCTTTCTTT. It specifies CASSQVGSEAFF.

J is TRBJ2-7 and V is TRBV11-2; TRBD2 agrees at 9 bases. The V gene's germline CDR1 is SGHAT and CDR2 FQNNGV. There are 15 residues in the CDR3. The junction had 9 bases not matched to a gene; V was cut back by 5 bases and J by 4 bases. The CDR3 DNA reads TGTGCCAGCAGCCCCGAGGGCGGGAGGGGTTACGAGCAGTACTTC. This translates into CASSPEGGRGYEQYF. The complete variable domain, with remaining parts taken from reference TRBV11-2 and TRBJ2-7, reads EAGVAQSPRYKIIEKRQSVAFWCNPISGHATLYWYQQILGQGPKLLIQFQNNGVVDDSQLPKDRFSAERLKGVDSTLKIQPAKLEDSAVYLCASSPEGGRGYEQYFGPGTRLTVT.

This clonotype has ten or more counts. The V gene is TRBV20-1, the J gene TRBJ2-5; D remains unclear. The V end lost 7 bases, the J end lost 3 bases, and 12 bases lay between the germline ends. The germline gives CDR1 DFQATT, CDR2 SNEGSKA (reference sequence). The CDR3 is made up of 12 amino acids. CDR3 sequence: CSGEPSEETQYF. The CDR3 nucleotides are TGCAGTGGGGAACCGTCAGAAGAGACCCAGTACTTC.

This clonotype was observed once. A read error may be the cause here, since a much bigger clone is one base away. The chain carries TRBV6-5 and TRBJ1-2, with a weak D call TRBD1 (5 bases). The CDR3 runs to 17 residues. CDR1 and CDR2 (germline): MNHEY, SVGAGI. CDR3 residues: CASSYSMRAGWGYGHTF. CDR3 in DNA: TGTGCCAGCAGTTACTCGATGCGGGCAGGGTGGGGCTATGGCCACACCTTC.

This clonotype has more than one count but fewer than ten. The V and J genes are TRBV9 and TRBJ2-5; D not certain. CDR1 SGDLS and CDR2 YYNGEE come from the germline V gene. V was trimmed by 0 bases and J by 5 bases, leaving 11 bases between them. The CDR3 length is 14 residues. CDR3 loop: CASSVGRAMETQYF. As DNA, the CDR3 is TGTGCCAGCAGCGTAGGACGGGCAATGGAGACCCAGTACTTC.

CDR3 DNA sequence: TGTGCCAGCAGCTTAACAGGGTACTTGTATACGCAGTATTTT. It codes for CASSLTGYLYTQYF. The V gene is TRBV7-3, the J gene TRBJ2-3; no clear D. V was trimmed by 0 bases and J by 7 bases, leaving 11 bases between them. CDR3 length: 14 residues. CDR1 is SGHTA, CDR2 FQGTGA, per germline. The entire variable domain, with the rest obtained from reference TRBV7-3 and TRBJ2-3, is as follows: GAGVSQTPSNKVTEKGKYVELRCDPISGHTALYWYRQSLGQGPEFLIYFQGTGAADDSGLPNDRFFAVRPEGSVSTLKIQRTERGDSAVYLCASSLTGYLYTQYFGPGTRLTVL.

In this sample, this clonotype turned up a few times. The CDR3 here is CSGTGGGEETQYF. CDR3 in DNA: TGCAGTGGAACGGGAGGGGGAGAAGAGACCCAGTACTTC. The V call is TRBV20-1, the J call TRBJ2-5; 8 bases are a match to TRBD2. CDR3 length: 13 residues. After removal of 7 bases from V and 3 bases from J, the junction contained 7 bases not matched to a gene. The germline V gene has CDR1 DFQATT and CDR2 SNEGSKA (reference sequence).

This clonotype has a count of ten or more. This chain links TRBV20-1 with TRBJ2-1; TRBD2 agrees at 10 bases. In germline, CDR1 is DFQATT, CDR2 SNEGSKA (reference sequence). V lost 0 bases and J lost 4; bases outside the gene matches: 6. CDR3 length: 16 residues. The CDR3 DNA is TGCAGTGCTAGAGATGAGGCTAGCGGGGGTTACAATGAGCAGTTCTTC. Amino acid sequence: CSARDEASGGYNEQFF.

The rearrangement uses TRBV12-3 or TRBV12-4 and TRBJ2-2, with TRBD2 identical over 12 bases. The CDR3 is 16 amino acids. The V and J ends lost 5 bases and 9 bases, in that order; junction bases with no gene match: 10. DNA for the CDR3: TGTGCCAGCAGTGCCTTCCTAGCGGGAGGGCCCTGGGAGCTGTTTTTT. Residues: CASSAFLAGGPWELFF.

This clonotype was picked up many times. V is TRBV12-3 or TRBV12-4 and J is TRBJ2-7, with D possibly called TRBD1 or TRBD2 (5 bases each). The CDR3 length is 15 residues. V lost 2 bases, J lost 6 bases, and 17 bases lay in between. The CDR3 here is CASSLRYGDLLEQYF. As DNA, the CDR3 is TGTGCCAGCAGTTTAAGATACGGGGACCTCCTCGAGCAGTACTTC.

V gene TRBV7-2 combines with J gene TRBJ2-1; TRBD2 matches at 8 bases. The CDR3 has 15 residues. V was pared by 7 bases and J by 3 bases, with 8 bases of the junction left unmatched. Germline assignment: CDR1 SGHTA and CDR2 FQGNSA. This chain's CDR3 is CASTHSGAGYNEQFF. The CDR3 coding sequence is TGTGCCAGCACCCATAGCGGGGCAGGCTACAATGAGCAGTTCTTC.

The V call is TRBV10-3, the J call TRBJ2-2; TRBD1 matches 7 bases. The CDR3 length is 14 residues. V was pared by 8 bases and J by 2 bases, with 5 bases of the junction left unmatched. Per germline, CDR1 ENHRY and CDR2 SYGVKD. The CDR3 region has the DNA TGTGCCATCGGTTGGGACAGAAACACCGGGGAGCTGTTTTTT. The encoded protein is CAIGWDRNTGELFF.

This clonotype was counted many times. This sequence joins TRBV20-1 and TRBJ2-1; tentatively, D is TRBD1 (6 bases). Trimming removed 0 bases at V and 5 bases at J, with 14 bases between. The CDR3 loop spans 15 amino acids. Germline assignment: CDR1 DFQATT and CDR2 SNEGSKA (reference sequence). Written as DNA, the CDR3 is TGCAGTGCTAGAGATCCCAGGGGAATTAACAATGAGCAGTTCTTC. This sequence encodes CSARDPRGINNEQFF.

This clonotype turned up a few times. The V and J genes are TRBV4-1 and TRBJ2-1; no firm D call. This CDR3 has 12 amino acids. Germline CDR1 is MGHRA and CDR2 is YSYEKL. The V end was cut by 2 bases, the J end by 7 bases, with 6 bases between. In nucleotides, the CDR3 is TGCGCCAGCAGCCAACTCGATAATGAGCAGTTCTTC. Residues: CASSQLDNEQFF.

This chain uses TRBV24-1 with TRBJ2-2, with a possible D match to TRBD2 (6 bases). The germline CDR1 and CDR2 sequences are KGHDR and SFDVKD. This CDR3 is 13 amino acids long. Trimming shortened V by 7 bases and J by 6 bases, and 11 bases separated the two germline ends. As DNA, the CDR3 is TGTGCCACCAGCGGGAGAGGGTCCGGGGAGCTGTTTTTT. Encoded protein: CATSGRGSGELFF.

This clonotype occurred once. V and J are TRBV3-1 and TRBJ2-3, with 8 bases identical to TRBD2. The CDR3 has 15 residues. CDR1 LGHDT and CDR2 YNNKEL come from the germline V gene (reference sequence). After removal of 2 bases from V and 2 bases from J, the junction contained 3 bases not matched to a gene. CDR3 amino acids: CASSQIAGSTDTQYF. The CDR3 DNA sequence: TGTGCCAGCAGCCAAATAGCGGGGTCCACAGATACGCAGTATTTT.

This clonotype was picked up a small number of times. This chain uses TRBV6-5 with TRBJ1-5; no clear D gene. Germline CDR1 and CDR2: MNHEY and SVGAGI. The CDR3 runs 12 residues. The V end lost 2 bases, the J end lost 5 bases, and 4 bases lay between the germline ends. The CDR3 DNA sequence: TGTGCCAGCAGTTACAGTGATCAGCCCCAGCATTTT. Protein product: CASSYSDQPQHF.

The rearrangement links TRBV27 to TRBJ2-7; 7 bases fit TRBD2. The junction had 11 bases not matched to a gene; V was cut back by 5 bases and J by 4 bases. Looked up from germline, CDR1 is MNHEY and CDR2 is SMNVEV (reference sequence). The CDR3 has 15 amino acids. CDR3 nucleotide sequence: TGTGCCAGCAGTCTCGAGGGCGGGAGTAGATACGAGCAGTACTTC. Translation gives CASSLEGGSRYEQYF.